These T cell receptor beta chains were read from a single sample in a study of blood T cell repertoires in COVID-19. TCRdb keeps only in-frame clones here, not all; method: immunoSEQ multiplex PCR. The table lists about 520,000 clones, 80% to 90% of them singletons. Input material: peripheral blood. These receptor sequences come from a human donor in a cohort sampled during active COVID-19. CDR3s include the opening cysteine and the closing phenylalanine or tryptophan. D genes are given only for firm matches. Clone size appears in some rows only: once, few, many, or a class for an expanded clone.

size	D	V	J	CDR3	DNA
-	TRBD1	TRBV18	TRBJ2-1	CASSPPGQGYNEQFF	TGTGCCAGCTCACCACCGGGACAGGGGTACAATGAGCAGTTCTTC
-	-	TRBV19	TRBJ1-1	CASSPFPTEMNTEAFF	TGTGCCAGTAGTCCTTTTCCGACAGAAATGAACACTGAAGCTTTCTTT
-	TRBD1	TRBV30	TRBJ2-7	CAWSADRADPYEQYF	TGTGCCTGGAGTGCGGACAGGGCTGATCCCTACGAGCAGTACTTC
-	TRBD1	TRBV28	TRBJ2-1	CASSSTGIPSNEQFF	TGTGCCAGCAGTTCGACAGGGATCCCCTCGAATGAGCAGTTCTTC
-	-	TRBV27	TRBJ1-1	CASSLSQGSGNTEAFF	TGTGCCAGCAGTTTAAGCCAGGGATCAGGGAACACTGAAGCTTTCTTT
-	TRBD1	TRBV7-9	TRBJ1-4	CASSSIGTGGGGKLFF	TGTGCCAGCAGCTCCATCGGGACAGGGGGTGGAGGAAAACTGTTTTTT
few	TRBD2	TRBV7-6	TRBJ2-2	CASSYLAGSIGELFF	TGTGCCAGCAGCTATTTAGCGGGATCGATCGGGGAGCTGTTTTTT
-	-	TRBV15	TRBJ1-4	CAAARIATNEKLFF	TGTGCCGCCGCTAGAATTGCAACTAATGAAAAACTGTTTTTT
-	TRBD1	TRBV19	TRBJ2-5	CASSMGQKETQYF	TGTGCCAGTAGTATGGGACAGAAAGAGACCCAGTACTTC
once	TRBD2	TRBV18	TRBJ2-3	CASSPSPASGMPQYF	TGTGCCAGCTCACCGTCCCCGGCTAGCGGGATGCCTCAGTATTTT
once	-	TRBV30	TRBJ2-3	CAWSMGDSTRTDTQYF	TGTGCCTGGAGTATGGGTGACTCAACCCGCACAGATACGCAGTATTTT
-	-	TRBV7-2	TRBJ1-2	CASSRGVLNWGYTF	TGTGCCAGCAGCCGCGGGGTCTTAAACTGGGGCTACACCTTC
-	TRBD1	TRBV5-1	TRBJ2-2	CASSLDRGGTGELFF	TGCGCCAGCAGCTTGGACAGGGGTGGCACCGGGGAGCTGTTTTTT
-	-	TRBV6-1	TRBJ2-2	CASSEAFIGANTGELFF	TGTGCCAGCAGTGAAGCTTTTATAGGGGCGAACACCGGGGAGCTGTTTTTT
-	TRBD2	TRBV7-9	TRBJ2-3	CASSIGLAGGKTDTQYF	TGTGCCAGCAGTATAGGACTAGCGGGAGGAAAGACAGATACGCAGTATTTT
-	TRBD1	TRBV18	TRBJ1-1	CASSPREQGFEAFF	TGTGCCAGCTCACCAAGAGAACAGGGGTTTGAAGCTTTCTTT
-	TRBD2	TRBV19	TRBJ2-1	CASSTSGSAYNEQFF	TGTGCCAGTAGTACTAGCGGGAGTGCCTACAATGAGCAGTTCTTC
-	TRBD2	TRBV15	TRBJ2-1	CATSRDLAGATYNEQFF	TGTGCCACCAGCAGAGATCTTGCGGGAGCGACCTACAATGAGCAGTTCTTC
-	-	TRBV27	TRBJ2-1	CAVGPRSGVLFYNEQFF	TGTGCGGTAGGACCGAGGTCGGGAGTACTTTTTTACAATGAGCAGTTCTTC
-	-	TRBV7-9	TRBJ1-2	CASRTDTGLHGYTF	TGTGCCAGCAGAACCGATACAGGGCTCCATGGCTACACCTTC
once	-	TRBV5-1	TRBJ1-2	CASTPSLGSYGYTF	TGCGCCAGCACACCTTCACTGGGGAGCTATGGCTACACCTTC
-	TRBD1	TRBV11-1	TRBJ2-7	CASRIRDRFYEQYF	TGTGCCAGCAGGATCCGGGACAGGTTCTACGAGCAGTACTTC
-	-	TRBV6-5	TRBJ2-1	CASSYHQTILNEQFF	TGTGCCAGCAGTTACCATCAGACTATCCTCAATGAGCAGTTCTTC
-	TRBD2	TRBV28	TRBJ2-7	CASLTTRVTSGRGPYEQYF	TGTGCCAGCCTAACCACGAGGGTGACTAGCGGGAGAGGCCCCTACGAGCAGTACTTC
-	TRBD1	TRBV10-3	TRBJ1-1	CAISRDRGKTEAFF	TGTGCCATCAGTCGGGACAGGGGAAAAACTGAAGCTTTCTTT
-	-	TRBV19	TRBJ1-5	CASSIQQSNQPQHF	TGTGCCAGTAGTATTCAACAGTCGAATCAGCCCCAGCATTTT
-	-	TRBV18	TRBJ2-1	CASSPPAGYSYNEQFF	TGTGCCAGCTCACCACCGGCGGGGTACTCCTACAATGAGCAGTTCTTC
-	-	TRBV27	TRBJ1-1	CASSWGWGLNTEAFF	TGTGCCAGCAGTTGGGGTTGGGGGCTGAACACTGAAGCTTTCTTT
-	-	TRBV5-4	TRBJ2-1	CASSPGAGGPNNEQFF	TGTGCCAGCAGCCCCGGGGCAGGGGGGCCTAACAATGAGCAGTTCTTC
-	TRBD2	TRBV9	TRBJ2-7	CASSVGFSGNSYEQYF	TGTGCCAGCAGCGTAGGCTTTAGCGGGAACTCCTACGAGCAGTACTTC
-	TRBD2	TRBV13	TRBJ2-5	CASSLGGGREETQYF	TGTGCCAGCAGCTTAGGAGGAGGGAGGGAAGAGACCCAGTACTTC
-	TRBD1	TRBV3-1/TRBV3-2	TRBJ2-5	CASSLQTGNWETQYF	TGTGCCAGCAGCCTCCAGACAGGGAATTGGGAGACCCAGTACTTC
-	TRBD2	TRBV6-4	TRBJ2-1	CASSVLAGGGNEQFF	TGTGCCAGCAGTGTACTAGCGGGAGGGGGCAATGAGCAGTTCTTC
-	-	TRBV28	TRBJ2-3	CASTRGGAPDTQYF	TGTGCCAGCACTCGAGGAGGGGCCCCAGATACGCAGTATTTT
-	-	TRBV9	TRBJ2-5	CASSPSGVSETQYF	TGTGCCAGCAGCCCCTCGGGGGTATCCGAGACCCAGTACTTC
-	-	TRBV19	TRBJ1-5	CASSIDLGSLPQHF	TGTGCCAGTAGTATAGATCTAGGTAGTTTGCCCCAGCATTTT
-	-	TRBV3-1/TRBV3-2	TRBJ1-1	CASSQGGNTEAFF	TGTGCCAGCAGCCAAGGTGGCAACACTGAAGCTTTCTTT